This entry is about one T cell receptor (beta chain). These data originate in a study of blood T cell repertoires in COVID-19. Study background: Sources were T cells, B-cell-depleted T cells, or PBMCs; the material itself was cDNA or gDNA.

Researchers sorted participants into cohorts using their self-reported clinical history. Data came from immunoSEQ multiplex PCR; TCRdb stores just in-frame clones and leaves some out. The sample records hundreds of thousands of clones, 85% to 90% being singletons. The V end lost 0 bases, the J end lost 4 bases, and 9 bases lay between the germline ends. Germline V CDR1 and CDR2: SEHNR, FQNEAQ (reference sequence). The CDR3 contains 15 residues. Sequenced: PBMCs or T cells enriched from blood (not recorded which). This TCR derives from a man aged 35-49 years who had recovered from COVID-19. The gene calls are TRBV7-9 and TRBJ2-2; D perhaps matches TRBD2 (5 bases). CDR3 sequence reads: CASSLAAGITGELFF. The CDR3 bases are TGTGCCAGCAGCTTAGCGGCCGGGATCACCGGGGAGCTGTTTTTT.